Here is one T cell receptor (beta chain) with its context. V was clipped by 8 bases and J by 2 bases, with 3 bases between them. The germline V gene encodes CDR1 ENHRY and CDR2 SYGVKD. CDR3 size: 11 residues. The source of the sample is a study of Ad26.COV2.S vaccination and SARS-CoV-2 variants. Libraries were prepared by immunoSEQ multiplex PCR; TCRdb keeps only in-frame clonotypes and omits some of them. Among about 280,000 clones listed, about 90% were seen once. The treatment denotes: around 19 received Ad26.COV2.S at low or high dose, single or two shots; about 5 received placebo; per-sample allocation not given. Sampling was performed 63 days after the first vaccine or placebo injection. Wuhan-strain SARS-CoV-2 spike was expressed by the Ad26 vector that made up the vaccine.

The sequencing used peripheral blood, collected in a trial of Ad26.COV2.S vaccine versus placebo. This rearrangement joins TRBV10-3 to TRBJ2-2; unclear D gene. This TCR was sampled from a person aged 18-60 years who received the Ad26.COV2.S COVID-19 vaccine or a placebo. CDR3 coding DNA: TGTGCCATCGGTAACACCGGGGAGCTGTTTTTT. Its protein product is CAIGNTGELFF.